This is a list of T cell receptor beta chains from one sample in a study of blood T cell repertoires in COVID-19. Sequencing was performed with immunoSEQ multiplex PCR; in TCRdb, only in-frame clones are kept and a portion is missing. The sample lists 30,000 to 35,000 clones, more than 85% occurring once. Sequencing used peripheral blood. These receptors were taken from a human donor in a cohort sampled during active COVID-19. Both conserved end residues are part of each CDR3. A D gene is named only where the DNA matches it firmly. Size is omitted from some rows. Given values are once, few, many or a class for expanded clones.

clone size | J gene | D gene | V gene | CDR3 DNA | CDR3 protein
- | TRBJ2-2 | - | TRBV10-1 | TGCGCCAGCAGTGAGGCAGGGTACACCGGGGAGCTGTTTTTT | CASSEAGYTGELFF
- | TRBJ2-3 | - | TRBV6-1 | TGTGCCAGCAGTGACTTCCCCTACCCCAGCACAGATACGCAGTATTTT | CASSDFPYPSTDTQYF
- | TRBJ2-3 | - | TRBV5-6 | TGTGCCAGCAGCCTTCAGGGGTTCAGCACAGATACGCAGTATTTT | CASSLQGFSTDTQYF
- | TRBJ2-5 | TRBD2 | TRBV6-2/TRBV6-3 | TGTGCCAGCAGTTACTACTCCGGACTAGCGGTACAAGAGACCCAGTACTTC | CASSYYSGLAVQETQYF
few | TRBJ1-5 | TRBD1 | TRBV20-1 | TGCAGTGCTACCCAGGGGGTTGGCCAGCATTTT | CSATQGVGQHF
- | TRBJ2-1 | - | TRBV10-3 | TGTGCCATCAGTGGCGGACAGCGATTTTACAATGAGCAGTTCTTC | CAISGGQRFYNEQFF
- | TRBJ2-7 | - | TRBV5-1 | TGCGCCAGCAGCTCGGGACACCGACTCTCCTACGAGCAGTACTTC | CASSSGHRLSYEQYF
once | TRBJ2-5 | - | TRBV29-1 | TGCAGCGTTGTAGCGAGAGGAGAGACCCAGTACTTC | CSVVARGETQYF
- | TRBJ2-7 | - | TRBV5-1 | TGCGCCAGCAGCACTAAACAGGGTATGAAGTCCGAGCAGTACTTC | CASSTKQGMKSEQYF
- | TRBJ2-1 | - | TRBV4-1 | TGCGCCAGCAGCCAACCGGGACAAGTCAATGAGCAGTTCTTC | CASSQPGQVNEQFF
- | TRBJ2-7 | - | TRBV7-9 | TGTGCCAGCAGCTTAGCGGGAGTGTATGAGCAGTACTTC | CASSLAGVYEQYF
- | TRBJ1-2 | - | TRBV19 | TGTGCCAGTAGTACGACGGCCTTAGGAGGGACTGGCTACACCTTC | CASSTTALGGTGYTF
- | TRBJ2-4 | TRBD2 | TRBV7-9 | TGTGCCAGCAGCTTACCTAGCGGGGTAGCCAAAAACATTCAGTACTTC | CASSLPSGVAKNIQYF
- | TRBJ1-1 | - | TRBV7-2 | TGTGCCAGCAGCTTAACCTGGACAAACACTGAAGCTTTCTTT | CASSLTWTNTEAFF
once | TRBJ1-1 | - | TRBV9 | TGTGCCAGCAGCGTAGCAGCGGGTGGGACTGAAGCTTTCTTT | CASSVAAGGTEAFF
- | TRBJ2-5 | TRBD1 | TRBV5-1 | TGCGCCAGCAGCTTGGCCGGGACAGGGGGGGAAACCCAGTACTTC | CASSLAGTGGETQYF
- | TRBJ2-7 | - | TRBV25-1 | TGTGCCAGCCCGGCCGGGTCCCCTCGTGAGCAGTACTTC | CASPAGSPREQYF
- | TRBJ1-1 | - | TRBV5-5 | TGTGCCAGCAGCCTTAGCAGAGCCTTTGAAGCTTTCTTT | CASSLSRAFEAFF
- | TRBJ2-3 | - | TRBV30 | TGTGCCTGGACCGGGACATCTTCGACAGATACGCAGTATTTT | CAWTGTSSTDTQYF
- | TRBJ1-2 | - | TRBV2 | TGTGCCAGCAATACCCACCCCGACAAGTCCTATGGCTACACCTTC | CASNTHPDKSYGYTF
- | TRBJ2-1 | - | TRBV6-5 | TGTGCCAGCAGCTCAGGACAGAGCTCCTACAATGAGCAGTTCTTC | CASSSGQSSYNEQFF
- | TRBJ2-2 | - | TRBV6-5 | TGTGCCAGCAGTTACGGCGGGGGCCGAGCCGGGGAGCTGTTTTTT | CASSYGGGRAGELFF
- | TRBJ1-6 | TRBD1 | TRBV7-9 | TGTGCCAGCCGGCGGACAGGGGAAAATTCACCCCTCCACTTT | CASRRTGENSPLHF
- | TRBJ2-1 | TRBD2 | TRBV19 | TGTGCCAGTAGACCGTGGGGAACTAGCGGGAGCTCCTACAATGAGCAGTTCTTC | CASRPWGTSGSSYNEQFF
- | TRBJ2-5 | - | TRBV2 | TGTGCCAGCAAGCTCCAAGAGACCCAGTACTTC | CASKLQETQYF
- | TRBJ1-5 | - | TRBV11-2 | TGTGCCAGCAGCTTAGATCTTACAGGGCGTCAGCCCCAGCATTTT | CASSLDLTGRQPQHF
- | TRBJ1-2 | TRBD1 | TRBV19 | TGTGCCAGTAGTCCCACGGGACAGGGGCATTATGGCTACACCTTC | CASSPTGQGHYGYTF
- | TRBJ2-7 | - | TRBV29-1 | TGCAGCGCTATCCTTGCCGGGAGCTACGAGCAGTACTTC | CSAILAGSYEQYF
- | TRBJ1-4 | - | TRBV4-1 | TGCGCCAGCAGCCATCCCGGGAGGGGCAGGGTTGGGGGAAAACTGTTTTTT | CASSHPGRGRVGGKLFF
- | TRBJ2-2 | - | TRBV5-5 | TGTGCCAGCAGCTCCTTCCAGGGTGGCGGGGAGCTGTTTTTT | CASSSFQGGGELFF
- | TRBJ1-5 | - | TRBV7-2 | TGTGCCAGCAGCTTAGATGTTAAACCGGGGAATCAGCCCCAGCATTTT | CASSLDVKPGNQPQHF
- | TRBJ2-1 | TRBD2 | TRBV5-6 | TGTGCCAGCAGTTCCCTAGCGGGAGACGCCAATGAGCAGTTCTTC | CASSSLAGDANEQFF
- | TRBJ1-2 | TRBD1 | TRBV5-1 | TGCGCCAGCAGCTTTGACCAGGGGGGAATTCATGGCTACACCTTC | CASSFDQGGIHGYTF
- | TRBJ2-3 | TRBD2 | TRBV5-6 | TGTGCCAGCAGTCCGGGGGGAGATACGCAGTATTTT | CASSPGGDTQYF
- | TRBJ1-4 | - | TRBV29-1 | TGCAGCTCTCTAGGTGCAACTAATGAAAAACTGTTTTTT | CSSLGATNEKLFF
- | TRBJ1-2 | - | TRBV7-2 | TGTGCCAGCAGCTTAGAGATCCGCAGTAACTATGGCTACACCTTC | CASSLEIRSNYGYTF
- | TRBJ2-3 | TRBD2 | TRBV25-1 | TGTGCCAGCAGTCTCGGGGGGTCCCTGCCGCGGTCGCAGTATTTT | CASSLGGSLPRSQYF
- | TRBJ2-7 | TRBD2 | TRBV6-5 | TGTGCCAGCAGTTACGCGGGGGACGAGCAGTACTTC | CASSYAGDEQYF
- | TRBJ2-1 | TRBD2 | TRBV9 | TGTGCCAGCAGCGTAGGGGGTAGCGGGCCGCTCTACAATGAGCAGTTCTTC | CASSVGGSGPLYNEQFF
once | TRBJ1-4 | TRBD1 | TRBV4-1 | TGCGCCAGCAGTCGACAGGGGGAGTATGAAAAACTGTTTTTT | CASSRQGEYEKLFF
- | TRBJ2-1 | - | TRBV29-1 | TGCAGCGTTGAATACTCGCGACTAGTAAACAATGAGCAGTTCTTC | CSVEYSRLVNNEQFF
- | TRBJ2-3 | - | TRBV7-6 | TGTGCCAGCAGCCTTACGACAGGCGCTAGCACAGATACGCAGTATTTT | CASSLTTGASTDTQYF